This TCR beta chain is from a study of CD8 T cells in Susac syndrome. Whole-study context: Intravenous immunoglobulin alone or corticosteroids were being given to patients with Susac syndrome at blood draw, unless they were therapy-naive. Study conclusions and caveats: In total CD8+ repertoires, around 15 Susac-specific public clones were detected, and CD8+ TEMRA repertoires contained 5 or 6.

V was clipped by 3 bases and J by 5 bases; unmatched bases: 3. The germline gives CDR1 LGHDT, CDR2 YNNKEL (reference sequence). This CDR3 has 14 amino acids. Sequencing of TCR beta was performed on blood CD8+ T cells and on blood CD4+ T cells. An input of roughly 0.45 to 1 ug of RNA was subjected to reverse transcription using random hexamers. Coverage of TCR beta CDR3 amplification by immunoSEQ multiplex PCR extended to 54 Vbeta and 13 Jbeta. TCRdb reprocessed the immunoSEQ multiplex PCR reads with MiXCR, giving one entry per CDR3 protein. The sample includes 70,000 to 95,000 distinct CDR3 sequences, approximately 93% of them seen just once. As concerns this clonotype: What it binds is not known.

This receptor was obtained from a human donor with Susac syndrome. Sequences were obtained from CD8+ T cells from PBMCs. V is TRBV3-1 and J is TRBJ2-5; 10 bases map to TRBD2. The CDR3 nucleotides read TGTGCCAGCAGCCAGGGGACTAGCGATGAGACCCAGTACTTC. As protein: CASSQGTSDETQYF.